The 7 T cell receptor beta chains in this list originate from one sample, sequenced in a study of OX40 agonist ivuxolimab in advanced cancers. The protocol used for the library was the immunoSEQ multiplex PCR assay. TCRdb provides this immuneACCESS table in a form limited to in-frame rearrangements. Some clones are lacking; in checked studies, under half of them reflect an unresolved V gene, and why the rest are absent is not known. For this sample the table gives 30,000 to 40,000 clones, of which about four fifths were detected only once. About 20% of the sample is taken by the ten largest. The input for sequencing was CD4+ or CD8+ T cells sorted from blood, taken in a trial of the OX40 agonist ivuxolimab. The receptors were gathered from an adult with an advanced solid tumor such as melanoma, head and neck, liver or kidney cancer.

This clone showed up just once. The rearrangement links TRBV27 to TRBJ2-6, with D perhaps matching TRBD2 (6 bases). Germline lookup yields CDR1 MNHEY and CDR2 SMNVEV (reference sequence). V dropped 3 bases and J dropped 3 bases, with 9 bases sitting between them. The CDR3 is 15 amino acids. CDR3 bases: TGTGCCAGCAGTTTGGGGGGATTTGGGGCCAACGTCCTGACTTTC. As protein: CASSLGGFGANVLTF.

The J gene is TRBJ1-1, the V gene TRBV6-5; D is perhaps TRBD1 (5 bases). Trimming stripped 6 bases from V and 1 base from J, with 9 bases between. Germline assignment: CDR1 MNHEY and CDR2 SVGAGI. The CDR3 extends over 13 amino acids. CDR3 nucleotides: TGTGCCAGCAGACGAACAGGGAACACTGAAGCTTTCTTT. Residues: CASRRTGNTEAFF.

Only one count was recorded for this clone. This chain connects TRBV6-5 to TRBJ1-2; the match to TRBD1 covers 12 bases. The CDR3 runs 14 residues. Germline-derived CDR1 and CDR2 are MNHEY and SVGAGI. V lost 8 bases and J lost 6; bases outside the gene matches: 7. CDR3 coding DNA: TGTGCCAGCGGGTACCGGGACAGGGGGCATGGCTACACCTTC. Protein product: CASGYRDRGHGYTF.

This rearrangement joins TRBV5-1 to TRBJ1-2; 9 nucleotides line up with TRBD1. CDR1 is SGHRS and CDR2 is YFSETQ in the germline V gene. J was trimmed by 6 bases and V by 2 bases; bases with no gene match: 2. This CDR3 is built from 13 residues. This CDR3 reads CASSLQGADGYTF. As DNA, the CDR3 is TGCGCCAGCAGCTTACAGGGGGCGGATGGCTACACCTTC.

This sequence joins TRBV6-1 and TRBJ1-2; 10 bases agree with TRBD1. The CDR3 spans 15 residues. J was trimmed by 8 bases and V by 5 bases; bases with no gene match: 11. Per germline, CDR1 MNHNS and CDR2 SASEGT. CDR3 sequence reads: CASSPLMGQGRGYTF. The DNA of the CDR3 is TGTGCCAGCAGTCCTTTAATGGGACAGGGGAGAGGCTACACCTTC.

The sample holds a few counts of this clone. The chain joins TRBV7-9 to TRBJ1-5; maybe TRBD1 (5 bases). V lost 1 base to trimming and J lost 8 bases, with 9 bases between them. Per the germline V gene, CDR1 is SEHNR and CDR2 is FQNEAQ (reference sequence). The CDR3 is 13 amino acids. The CDR3 region is CASSLDLGEPQHF. CDR3 nucleotide sequence: TGTGCCAGCAGCTTAGATTTAGGGGAGCCCCAGCATTTT. Drawing the rest from reference TRBV7-9 and TRBJ1-5, the complete variable domain is DTGVSQNPRHKITKRGQNVTFRCDPISEHNRLYWYRQTLGQGPEFLTYFQNEAQLEKSRLLSDRFSAERPKGSFSTLEIQRTEQGDSAMYLCASSLDLGEPQHFGDGTRLSIL.

The V call is TRBV2, the J call TRBJ1-2; D is undetermined. The length of the CDR3 is 13 residues. CDR1 SNHLY and CDR2 FYNNEI come from the germline V gene. V shed 7 bases and J shed 6 bases, with 15 bases lying between them. DNA of the CDR3: TGTGCCAGCACGTTCTTTTCGAGAAATGGCTACACCTTC. It translates to CASTFFSRNGYTF.